This TCR beta chain was retrieved from a study of T cell responses to AZD1222 COVID-19 vaccine. Study observations and caveats: Unmutated variant regions are reportedly the target of nearly half of TCRs that are spike-specific.

A single count supports this clone. The antigen remains unidentified. Sequencing was performed with immunoSEQ multiplex PCR; in TCRdb, only in-frame clones are kept and a portion is missing. Seen here are around 130,000 clones, 92% observed once, and the top ten hold around 1.7%. The V end was cut by 5 bases, the J end by 9 bases, with 17 bases between. This CDR3 comprises 14 residues. In germline, CDR1 is SGHVS, CDR2 FQNEAQ. The source of this sequence is an adult in good health. This sequence joins TRBV7-8 and TRBJ2-1, with D maybe TRBD2 (5 bases). The sequencing used peripheral blood, collected on day 0 of AZD1222 vaccination. CDR3 coding DNA: TGTGCCAGCAGCAGTCTAGCCGGCTTCCGTGAGCAGTTCTTC. Its protein product is CASSSLAGFREQFF.